This T cell receptor beta chain is drawn from a study of CD8 T cells in ankylosing spondylitis. To note about this clonotype: The antigen is undetermined.

Findings and caveats of the study: Matched synovial fluid from ankylosing spondylitis patients was reported to be enriched for disease-linked clones. Under 10 highly homologous variants formed a TCR beta motif that appeared characteristic of ankylosing spondylitis blood. In reactive arthritis synovial fluid and blood, some motif variants had been reported before.

Molecular-barcoded quantitative 5'-RACE produced these TCR beta libraries. TCRdb called the 5' RACE reads again in MiXCR, with one record for every CDR3 protein. The sample comprises about 420,000 distinct CDR3 sequences, about 20% of which are singletons, and roughly a sixth rests with the top ten. V dropped 5 bases and J dropped 1 base, with 15 bases sitting between them. The germline gives CDR1 SEHNR, CDR2 FQNEAQ (reference sequence). This CDR3 contains 16 residues. The origin of this receptor is a male donor with ankylosing spondylitis. The V and J genes are TRBV7-9 and TRBJ2-1; the D is unclear. Sequences were obtained from blood, either unsorted or a sorted T cell fraction (not recorded which). The CDR3 is CASSLLFGFSYNEQFF. DNA for the CDR3: TGTGCCAGCAGCCTGTTATTTGGTTTTTCCTACAATGAGCAGTTCTTC.